The rows below give T cell receptor beta chains drawn from one sample of a study of T cell responses to AZD1222 COVID-19 vaccine. TCRdb's copy holds only in-frame clones and misses some; the assay was immunoSEQ multiplex PCR. The sample includes approximately 150,000 clones, approximately 92% seen only once; the top ten take roughly 1.7%. Specimen: peripheral blood, collected on day 0 of AZD1222 vaccination. These receptors all come from an adult in good health. CDR3s include the opening cysteine and the closing phenylalanine or tryptophan. A D gene is named only where the DNA matches it firmly. A clone size is listed for some rows: how often the clone was seen (once, few, many), or a class if it is expanded.

j_call	d_call	clone_size	v_call	cdr3_aa	cdr3_nt
TRBJ1-2	NA	NA	TRBV13	CASSSSLRQIGTHYGYTF	TGTGCCAGCAGCTCCTCCCTGAGACAGATAGGAACGCACTATGGCTACACCTTC
TRBJ1-6	TRBD1	NA	TRBV2	CATVDRTGMHSPLHF	TGTGCCACCGTAGATCGGACAGGGATGCATTCACCCCTCCACTTT
TRBJ1-1	TRBD1	NA	TRBV27	CASSFQGGEAFF	TGTGCCAGCAGTTTTCAGGGGGGTGAAGCTTTCTTT
TRBJ2-7	NA	once	TRBV20-1	CSASATARDEQYF	TGCAGTGCTAGTGCTACGGCCCGGGACGAGCAGTACTTC
TRBJ1-1	NA	NA	TRBV28	CASSPHTEAFF	TGTGCCAGCAGCCCACACACTGAAGCTTTCTTT
TRBJ2-2	TRBD2	NA	TRBV10-3	CAINTGGGTGELFF	TGTGCCATCAACACGGGAGGCGGCACCGGGGAGCTGTTTTTT
TRBJ1-1	NA	NA	TRBV7-9	CASSLATMTEAFF	TGTGCCAGCAGCTTAGCCACCATGACCGAAGCTTTCTTT
TRBJ2-1	NA	once	TRBV20-1	CSAWRSLEQFF	TGCAGTGCCTGGAGGAGCCTTGAGCAGTTCTTC
TRBJ1-2	TRBD1	NA	TRBV9	CASSPTGNYGYTF	TGTGCCAGCAGCCCGACAGGGAACTATGGCTACACCTTC
TRBJ2-7	NA	NA	TRBV7-2	CASSLGLGRAVSYEQYF	TGTGCCAGCAGCTTAGGATTAGGCCGAGCGGTCTCCTACGAGCAGTACTTC
TRBJ2-3	TRBD1	NA	TRBV7-6	CASSFGGQADTQYF	TGTGCCAGCAGCTTCGGGGGACAGGCAGATACGCAGTATTTT
TRBJ1-4	NA	NA	TRBV5-5	CASSLDKTTVGKLFF	TGTGCCAGCAGCTTGGATAAGACGACGGTCGGAAAACTGTTTTTT
TRBJ2-1	NA	NA	TRBV7-2	CASSLDLPSPYNEQFF	TGTGCCAGCAGCTTAGATCTTCCGTCCCCTTACAATGAGCAGTTCTTC
TRBJ1-6	TRBD1	NA	TRBV27	CASRGQGRSSPLHF	TGTGCCAGCAGGGGACAGGGTAGGAGTTCACCCCTCCACTTT
TRBJ1-6	NA	NA	TRBV6-6	CASTTPRSPLHF	TGTGCCAGCACCACCCCCCGTTCACCCCTCCACTTT
TRBJ1-5	NA	NA	TRBV9	CASSVDGFSQPQHF	TGTGCCAGCAGCGTCGACGGATTTAGTCAGCCCCAGCATTTT
TRBJ1-2	NA	NA	TRBV30	CARRNPNYGYTF	TGTGCCAGACGGAACCCGAACTATGGCTACACCTTC
TRBJ1-6	NA	few	TRBV19	CASSTTQGSYNSPLHF	TGTGCCAGTAGTACCACACAGGGTTCCTATAATTCACCCCTCCACTTT
TRBJ1-2	NA	NA	TRBV18	CASSPKQGIANYGYTF	TGTGCCAGCTCACCGAAACAGGGCATAGCTAACTATGGCTACACCTTC
TRBJ2-2	NA	NA	TRBV24-1	CATHDGDFANTGELFF	TGTGCCACCCATGACGGTGATTTCGCGAACACCGGGGAGCTGTTTTTT
TRBJ1-6	NA	NA	TRBV4-1	CASSQVRSPYNSPLHF	TGCGCCAGCAGCCAAGTCCGTTCGCCCTATAATTCACCCCTCCACTTT
TRBJ2-3	NA	NA	TRBV28	CASSLRVSDTQYF	TGTGCCAGCAGTTTGAGGGTATCAGATACGCAGTATTTT
TRBJ2-7	NA	NA	TRBV20-1	CSAPGATEQYF	TGCAGTGCTCCCGGAGCTACCGAGCAGTACTTC
TRBJ1-3	NA	few	TRBV3-1/TRBV3-2	CASSPAAPRSTPSGNTIYF	TGTGCCAGCAGCCCCGCAGCCCCGAGATCAACTCCCTCTGGAAACACCATATATTTT